This T cell receptor (beta chain) was retrieved from a study of radiotherapy plus CTLA-4 blockade in lung cancer. Overall study results and limits: TCR clones of tumor origin grew in blood after radiotherapy plus ipilimumab.

The method was immunoSEQ multiplex PCR; TCRdb's version includes in-frame clones alone and lacks a portion of them. Among about 97,000 clones listed, approximately 72% were seen once. Points on this clone: The target antigen is unknown.

In germline, CDR1 is SGHVS, CDR2 FQNEAQ. Deletions cut 6 bases from V and 6 bases from J, with 15 bases between. CDR3 length: 13 amino acids. This TCR derives from a human donor with non-small cell lung cancer who had a partial response to radiotherapy plus ipilimumab. Some clones in this sample may be carry-over from other donors' samples. This chain connects TRBV7-8 to TRBJ2-7; no definite D call. Sequences were derived from peripheral blood, sampled from a patient treated with radiotherapy plus ipilimumab. The CDR3 here is CASRINEVGEQYF. The CDR3 region has the DNA TGTGCCAGCAGGATAAACGAGGTCGGCGAGCAGTACTTC.